What follows is one TCR beta chain and its context. Its specific antigen is unknown. No per-base quality is available; no much larger clone lies one base away. Reading the germline V gene (reference sequence) gives CDR1 PRHDT and CDR2 FYEKMQ. Relative to germline, V is 5 bases shorter and J is 2 bases shorter, with 17 bases between their ends. Spanning cysteine to phenylalanine, the CDR3 consists of 16 amino acids. The kept DNA is CDR3 alone, 48 bases in frame from the first base. The sample is drawn from a study of blood T cell repertoires in COVID-19 (dated by TCRdb to about 2020). Regarding the complete study: Samples covering the acute and convalescent phases of COVID-19 were provided by collaborators in the United States, Italy and Spain. The prospective study material was composed of cDNA or gDNA derived from T cells, B-cell-depleted T cells, or PBMCs. Subjects who had been exposed to COVID-19, were actively infected with it, or had recovered from it provided the deeply sampled blood TCRbeta repertoires that made up the dataset. The repertoires were released in a freely available public database intended as a resource for research on the immune response to SARS-CoV-2. The samples were drawn from the first 160 participants of the ongoing ImmuneRACE study and from 950 to 1,500 subjects provided by 6 global collaborators. A de-identified subject ID, COVID-19 status, age in years and sex were almost always included in the sample metadata. HLA class I and class II types, where available, came from metadata supplied by the sample provider rather than from assay-based typing.

TCRbeta CDR3 regions were amplified from genomic DNA using the immunoSEQ Assay, a bias-controlled multiplex PCR. As for the authors' bioinformatics: The number of nucleated cells in each sample was estimated by amplification of reference gene primers within the assay. To quantify the absolute abundance of each unique TCRbeta CDR3 rearrangement, sequence reads were collapsed and filtered. For each sample, productive Simpson clonality was calculated as the square root of Simpson's diversity index across productive rearrangements. Imported from immuneACCESS, the table was reduced by TCRdb to in-frame sequences with V and J called. These copies leave out some clones; in studies compared against another copy, an unresolved V gene accounts for under half, and the cause of the remainder is not known. The D gene and trimming were derived from the DNA, and the V and J assignments and clone size from that table. This sample gives roughly 190,000 clones in total; roughly 89% of them show up just once. Together, the top ten hold 3% to 3.5% of the sample.

Overall study outcomes, separate from this receptor: The amount of clinical and demographic metadata varied by source and participant and was provided uncurated.

Enrolling through a virtual design, the prospective study's participants ranged in age from roughly 18 to 95 years and lived across approximately 25 United States geographic areas. In the prospective study, cohorts were assigned on the basis of participant-reported clinical history obtained from a screening survey and a study questionnaire. Exposed participants were defined as having been in contact with someone with a PCR-confirmed or clinician-diagnosed COVID-19 case within 2 weeks of study entry. In the prospective study, mobile phlebotomists collected whole blood, serum and a nasopharyngeal or oropharyngeal swab from each participant. Prospective study participants could optionally give additional blood draws and questionnaires over a roughly 2-month period. Before DNA extraction, prospective study blood samples were shipped either frozen or at room temperature.

This TCR was recovered from a woman in her twenties or thirties who had been exposed to COVID-19. Sequencing was carried out using PBMCs or T cells enriched from blood (not recorded which). The rearranged chain carries TRBV13 and TRBJ2-3, with TRBD1 tentatively as D gene (6 bases match). Here the CDR3 is given as CASSRLYGQTTDTQYF. The sequenced DNA is TGTGCCAGCAGCCGCCTCTACGGACAGACCACAGATACGCAGTATTTT.